The 11 T cell receptor beta chains given below trace back to one sample, sequenced in a study of regulatory T cells in long-lasting Graves disease. As for time point: newly diagnosed GD, antithyroid drugs for less than 3 months. RNA extracted from PBMCs served as the sequencing template. Arm-PCR of CDR3 regions and iRepertoire HTBI primers were the basis on which TCR beta libraries were built. Using its own MiXCR run on the multiplex PCR reads, TCRdb lists one record per CDR3 protein. In the table there are more than 450,000 distinct CDR3 sequences, around 15% of which are singletons. These data were also reused for a study on T cells in Graves' hyperthyroidism and ophthalmopathy.

Specimen: peripheral blood mononuclear cells (PBMCs), collected at new diagnosis, from a patient treated with antithyroid drugs. These receptors all come from a man aged 40-49 years with Graves disease.

The chain is built from TRBV20-1 and TRBJ2-7, with TRBD1 matching over 11 bases. CDR1 DFQATT and CDR2 SNEGSKA come from the germline V gene (reference sequence). The CDR3 is 17 residues long. The junction had 12 bases not matched to a gene; V was cut back by 5 bases and J by 0 bases. Here the CDR3 reads CSAPPGQGGLNSYEQYF. The CDR3 nucleotides read TGCAGTGCTCCACCGGGACAGGGGGGACTGAACTCCTACGAGCAGTACTTC.

V is TRBV5-1 and J is TRBJ2-7; 10 bases fit TRBD2. The ends lost 4 bases at V and 3 bases at J; junction bases unmatched: 4. CDR1 SGHRS and CDR2 YFSETQ come from the germline V gene. This CDR3 comprises 14 residues. The CDR3 spells CASSPGTSVYEQYF. Written as DNA, the CDR3 is TGCGCCAGCAGCCCCGGGACTAGCGTCTACGAGCAGTACTTC.

At least ten counts were recorded for this clonotype. V is TRBV9 and J is TRBJ2-7; no reliable D call. CDR1 is SGDLS, CDR2 YYNGEE, per germline. V lost 0 bases and J lost 3, with 4 bases in between. The CDR3 is 12 residues long. The CDR3: CASSVACYEQYF. The CDR3 DNA reads TGTGCCAGCAGCGTAGCGTGCTACGAGCAGTACTTC.

There are many counts of this clonotype. V usage is TRBV2 and J usage is TRBJ2-7; 8 bases fit TRBD2. CDR1 and CDR2 from the germline V gene are SNHLY and FYNNEI. The CDR3 runs 13 residues. V dropped 5 bases and J dropped 12; count of bases not matched to a gene: 12. The CDR3 region is CASSLVAGSTRYF. In DNA form, the CDR3 reads TGTGCCAGCAGTCTGGTAGCGGGAAGCACTCGGTACTTC. Full variable domain (outside the CDR3, taken from reference TRBV2 and TRBJ2-7): EPEVTQTPSHQVTQMGQEVILRCVPISNHLYFYWYRQILGQKVEFLVSFYNNEISEKSEIFDDQFSVERPDGSNFTLKIRSTKLEDSAMYFCASSLVAGSTRYFGPGTRLTVT.

This clonotype has ten or more counts. The limits of the CDR3 on the DNA are not certain, so only TCRdb's listed CDR3 is given. This chain connects TRBV20-1 to TRBJ2-7; the listed D gene, TRBD2, was not tested against the DNA. Germline CDR1 is DFQATT and CDR2 is SNEGSKA (reference sequence). The CDR3 sequence runs 14 residues, both termini included. CDR3 loop: CSAIPTGSRAGQYF.

The sample holds many counts of this clonotype. The gene calls are TRBV10-3 and TRBJ1-1, with 7 bases that match TRBD1. V lost 7 bases, J lost 1 base, and 6 bases stayed unmatched. The CDR3 is made up of 14 amino acids. CDR1 and CDR2 from the germline V gene are ENHRY and SYGVKD. CDR3 bases: TGTGCCATCAACCCGACAGGGCCGAACACTGAAGCTTTCTTT. Translated: CAINPTGPNTEAFF.

The sample holds a few counts of this clonotype. V is TRBV27 and J is TRBJ2-1; 8 bases are shared with TRBD2. The CDR3 is 15 residues long. V gave up 6 bases and J gave up 6 bases; unmatched junction bases: 10. Germline-derived CDR1 and CDR2 are MNHEY and SMNVEV (reference sequence). The CDR3 region is CASRVFREGINEQFF. CDR3 nucleotides: TGTGCCAGCAGAGTTTTTCGGGAGGGAATCAATGAGCAGTTCTTC.

This clonotype was seen many times. This chain links TRBV5-1 with TRBJ2-7; possible D gene TRBD1, 6 bases. There are 12 residues in the CDR3. V lost 5 bases and J 3 bases, leaving 9 bases between the germline ends. CDR1 and CDR2 from the germline V gene are SGHRS and YFSETQ. The CDR3 is CASRTGDYEQYF. Written as DNA, the CDR3 is TGCGCCAGCAGGACAGGAGACTACGAGCAGTACTTC.

Of note for this clonotype: A much larger clone differs by one base, so this may be a read error. It is likely a read error, because the conserved phenylalanine at the end of the CDR3 is missing. The chain carries TRBV28 and TRBJ2-7; 7 nucleotides line up with TRBD1. This CDR3 contains 14 residues. Germline trimming cut 6 bases from V and 2 bases from J; bases unmatched to any gene: 7. Germline V lookup: CDR1 MDHEN, CDR2 SYDVKM. CDR3 sequence reads: CASSAGTEAYEQYL. CDR3 in DNA: TGTGCCAGCAGCGCCGGGACAGAAGCCTACGAGCAGTACCTC.

This clonotype was counted many times. The rearrangement uses TRBV5-1 and TRBJ2-2; 10 bases match TRBD2. The ends lost 4 bases at V and 4 bases at J; junction bases unmatched: 7. CDR3 length equals 16 residues. CDR1 is SGHRS, CDR2 YFSETQ, per germline. CDR3 DNA: TGCGCCAGCAGCCCAGCGGGAGGGCCGGGCACCGGGGAGCTGTTTTTT. It codes for CASSPAGGPGTGELFF.

This clonotype was seen many times. The V and J genes are TRBV28 and TRBJ2-1; 10 nucleotides match TRBD2. V was clipped by 6 bases and J by 0 bases; unmatched bases: 8. CDR3 length: 17 amino acids. Germline V gives CDR1 MDHEN, CDR2 SYDVKM. DNA for the CDR3: TGTGCCAGCAGGAATCCGGGACTAGCGAGCTCCTACAATGAGCAGTTCTTC. This gives the protein CASRNPGLASSYNEQFF.